Only a few counts were recorded for the clone carrying this TCR beta chain. The data belong to a study of identical twins. J lost 0 bases, V lost 4 bases, and 6 bases had no gene match. CDR1 is LGHDT and CDR2 is YNNKEL in the germline V gene (reference sequence). The CDR3 runs to 15 residues. TCRdb reanalysed the 5' RACE reads using MiXCR and keeps one entry per CDR3 protein. This table has roughly 250,000 distinct CDR3 sequences, over 13% appearing once. This clonotype was sampled from a woman aged 18-29 years in good health. Sequenced material: memory (CD45RO+) T cells sorted from blood. This chain connects TRBV3-1 to TRBJ2-7, with 7 bases aligning to TRBD2. CDR3 sequence reads: CASSLSGDASYEQYF. The DNA of the CDR3 is TGTGCCAGCAGCCTCAGCGGGGATGCCTCCTACGAGCAGTACTTC.